What follows describes a single T cell receptor (beta chain). Its antigen has not been determined. Per-base qualities were not stored, and no clone one base away is much larger. The entry originates in a study of blood T cell repertoires in COVID-19 (dated by TCRdb to the early 2020s). Background on the whole study: Collaborator samples came from the United States, Italy and Spain and covered acute and convalescent phases of COVID-19. The repertoires were released in a freely available public database intended as a resource for research on the immune response to SARS-CoV-2. Where HLA class I and class II types were available, the types were taken from metadata supplied by the sample provider, not from assay-based typing. The material from the prospective study consisted of cDNA or gDNA derived from T cells, B-cell-depleted T cells, or PBMCs. The dataset comprised deeply sampled blood TCRbeta repertoires from subjects exposed to, actively infected with, or recovered from COVID-19. Sample metadata almost always included a de-identified subject ID, COVID-19 status, age in years and sex. Samples were obtained from the ongoing ImmuneRACE study (first 160 participants) and from over 1,000 subjects provided by 6 global collaborators.

CDR1 and CDR2, looked up from the germline V gene (reference sequence), are SGHNT and YYREEE. From the cysteine up to the phenylalanine, the CDR3 has a length of 16 residues. Just CDR3 DNA is preserved here, 48 bases in frame from base 1. V sheds 3 bases and J sheds 7 bases, leaving 20 bases between their ends. Results and caveats for the whole study, not just this receptor: The quantity of clinical and demographic metadata differed by source and by participant and was supplied without curation.

Participants in the prospective study were enrolled through a virtual design, were aged about 18 to 89 years, and lived in roughly 24 United States geographic areas. To assign participants to cohorts, the prospective study relied on clinical history that participants themselves reported in a screening survey and a study questionnaire. Recovered participants in ImmuneRACE Cohort 3 were defined as having two consecutive negative NP/OP PCR tests, clearance from a healthcare professional, or resolution of symptoms. In the prospective study, whole blood, serum and a nasopharyngeal or oropharyngeal swab were collected from each participant by mobile phlebotomists. Participants in the prospective study had the option to provide additional blood draws and questionnaires over a roughly 2-month period. Prospective study blood samples were shipped either frozen or at room temperature before DNA extraction.

TCRbeta CDR3 regions were amplified from genomic DNA using the immunoSEQ Assay, a bias-controlled multiplex PCR. The original methods were these. The number of nucleated cells in each sample was estimated from the amplification of reference gene primers within the assay. To quantify the absolute abundance of each unique TCRbeta CDR3 rearrangement, sequence reads were collapsed and filtered. Productive Simpson clonality was computed per sample as the square root of Simpson's diversity index over productive rearrangements. The table comes from immuneACCESS by way of TCRdb, which keeps in-frame sequences with V and J called. Part of the clones is missing from these tables; in studies checked, under half for an unresolved V gene and the rest for unknown reasons. The DNA gave D and trimming, while V, J and clone size come from that table. For this sample the table gives roughly 400,000 clones, of which roughly 89% were detected only once. The leading ten clones occupy 1.5% to 2% of the sample.

Recombination linked TRBV5-4 to TRBJ2-1; matching of 6 bases hints at TRBD2 as the D gene. The source of this sequence is a woman between 25 and 40 years old who had recovered from COVID-19. The sample taken for sequencing was PBMCs or T cells enriched from blood (not recorded which). The CDR3 sequence is CASSWGGRQTRNEQFF. The nucleotide sequence is TGTGCCAGCAGCTGGGGTGGTCGGCAGACTAGGAATGAGCAGTTCTTC.